One T cell receptor (beta chain) is described in this entry. The antigen is undetermined. A marrow graft followed busulfan-fludarabine conditioning, with cyclophosphamide on days +3 and +4. The sample comes from a study of T cells after posttransplantation cyclophosphamide. Study observations and caveats: Donor CD8+ memory clones often dominated recipient blood repertoires at later times. Recipient CMV seropositivity and CMV reactivation strongly tracked TRB clonality. Tissue-infiltrating T cells from skin or gut overlapped little with blood T cells.

Sequenced by immunoSEQ multiplex PCR; TCRdb stores in-frame clones only, minus some. The sample shows about 19,000 clones, 70% to 85% of them seen only once. The TCR originated in a young adult male patient who received an allogeneic stem cell transplant from a related donor, was CMV-positive, and had acute GVHD only. Some T cells may be the graft donor's. The source material was PBMCs, sampled after an allogeneic stem cell transplant with post-transplant cyclophosphamide.

The CDR3 here is CAISVSGQAGEQFF. As DNA, the CDR3 is TGTGCCATCAGTGTCTCCGGACAGGCTGGTGAGCAGTTCTTC. The rearrangement links TRBV10-3 to TRBJ2-1; 7 bases line up with TRBD1. The germline V gene encodes CDR1 ENHRY and CDR2 SYGVKD. The CDR3 has 14 residues. With 4 bases clipped from V and 9 bases from J, the junction kept 9 bases outside the gene matches.